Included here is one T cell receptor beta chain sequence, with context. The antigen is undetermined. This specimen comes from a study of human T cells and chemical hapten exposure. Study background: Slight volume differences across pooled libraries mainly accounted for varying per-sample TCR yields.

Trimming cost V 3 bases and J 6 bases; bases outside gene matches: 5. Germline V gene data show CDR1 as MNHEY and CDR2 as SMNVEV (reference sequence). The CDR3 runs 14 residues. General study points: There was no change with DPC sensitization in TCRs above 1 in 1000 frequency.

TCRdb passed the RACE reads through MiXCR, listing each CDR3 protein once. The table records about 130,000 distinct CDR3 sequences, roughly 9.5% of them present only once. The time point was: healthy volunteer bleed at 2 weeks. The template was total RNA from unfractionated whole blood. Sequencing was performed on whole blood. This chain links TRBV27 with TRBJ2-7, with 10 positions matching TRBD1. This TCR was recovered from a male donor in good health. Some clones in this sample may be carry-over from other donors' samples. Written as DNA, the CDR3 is TGTGCCAGCAGTTTGGGACAGGGGACGGGCGAGCAGTACTTC. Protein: CASSLGQGTGEQYF.